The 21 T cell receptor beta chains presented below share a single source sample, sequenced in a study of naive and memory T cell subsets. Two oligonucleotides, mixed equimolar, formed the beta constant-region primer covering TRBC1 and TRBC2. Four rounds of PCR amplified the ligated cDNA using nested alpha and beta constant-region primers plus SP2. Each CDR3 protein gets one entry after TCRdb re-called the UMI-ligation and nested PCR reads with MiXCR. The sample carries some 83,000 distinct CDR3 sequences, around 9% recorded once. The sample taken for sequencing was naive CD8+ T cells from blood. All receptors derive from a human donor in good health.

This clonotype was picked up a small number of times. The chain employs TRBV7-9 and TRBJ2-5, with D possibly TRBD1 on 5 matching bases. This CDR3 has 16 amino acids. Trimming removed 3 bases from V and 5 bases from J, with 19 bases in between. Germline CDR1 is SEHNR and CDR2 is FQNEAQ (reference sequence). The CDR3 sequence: CASSFLQGVAGETQYF. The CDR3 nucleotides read TGTGCCAGCAGCTTCCTGCAGGGCGTCGCAGGGGAGACCCAGTACTTC.

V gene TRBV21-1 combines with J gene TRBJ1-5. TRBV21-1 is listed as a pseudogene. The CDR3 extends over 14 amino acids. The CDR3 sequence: CASIPAAPNQPQHF. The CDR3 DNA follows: TGTGCCAGCATCCCAGCGGCTCCCAATCAGCCCCAGCATTTT.

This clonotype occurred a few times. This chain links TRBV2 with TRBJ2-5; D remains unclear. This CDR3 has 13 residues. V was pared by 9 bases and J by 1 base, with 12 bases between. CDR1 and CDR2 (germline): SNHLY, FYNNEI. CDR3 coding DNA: TGTGCCAGAGCAGACCGGCCCCAAGAGACCCAGTACTTC. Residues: CARADRPQETQYF.

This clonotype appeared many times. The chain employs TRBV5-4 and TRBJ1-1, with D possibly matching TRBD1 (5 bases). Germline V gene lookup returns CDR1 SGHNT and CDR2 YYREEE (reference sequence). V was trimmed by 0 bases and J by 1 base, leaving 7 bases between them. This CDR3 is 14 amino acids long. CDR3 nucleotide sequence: TGTGCCAGCAGCTTGGAGACAGAGAACACTGAAGCTTTCTTT. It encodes CASSLETENTEAFF.

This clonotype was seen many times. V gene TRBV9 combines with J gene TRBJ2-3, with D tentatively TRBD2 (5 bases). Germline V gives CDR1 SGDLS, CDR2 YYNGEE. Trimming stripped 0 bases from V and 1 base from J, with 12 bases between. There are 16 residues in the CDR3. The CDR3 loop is CASSVEGRAGTDTQYF. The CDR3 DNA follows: TGTGCCAGCAGCGTAGAAGGTCGAGCGGGCACAGATACGCAGTATTTT. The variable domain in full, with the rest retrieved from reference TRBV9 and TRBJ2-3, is DSGVTQTPKHLITATGQRVTLRCSPRSGDLSVYWYQQSLDQGLQFLIQYYNGEERAKGNILERFSAQQFPDLHSELNLSSLELGDSALYFCASSVEGRAGTDTQYFGPGTRLTVL.

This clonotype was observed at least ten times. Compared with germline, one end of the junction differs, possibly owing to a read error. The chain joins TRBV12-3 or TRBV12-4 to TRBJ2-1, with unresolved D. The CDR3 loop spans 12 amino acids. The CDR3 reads CASSAPYDEQFF. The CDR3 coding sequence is TGTGCCAGCAGTGCCCCCTACGATGAGCAGTTCTTC.

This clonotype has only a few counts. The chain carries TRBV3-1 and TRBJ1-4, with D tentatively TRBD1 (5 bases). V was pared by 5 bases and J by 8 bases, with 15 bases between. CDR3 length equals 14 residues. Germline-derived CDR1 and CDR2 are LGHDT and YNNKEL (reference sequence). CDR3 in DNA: TGTGCCAGCAGCTCAAGAGGCAGGGAGGAAAAACTGTTTTTT. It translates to CASSSRGREEKLFF.

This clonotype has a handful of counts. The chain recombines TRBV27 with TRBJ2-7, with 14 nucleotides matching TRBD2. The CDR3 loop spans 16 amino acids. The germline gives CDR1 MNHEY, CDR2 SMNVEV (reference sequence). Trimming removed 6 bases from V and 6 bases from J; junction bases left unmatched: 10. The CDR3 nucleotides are TGTGCCAGCAGGACTAGCGGGAGGGCTAGATTATCCGAGCAGTACTTC. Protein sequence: CASRTSGRARLSEQYF.

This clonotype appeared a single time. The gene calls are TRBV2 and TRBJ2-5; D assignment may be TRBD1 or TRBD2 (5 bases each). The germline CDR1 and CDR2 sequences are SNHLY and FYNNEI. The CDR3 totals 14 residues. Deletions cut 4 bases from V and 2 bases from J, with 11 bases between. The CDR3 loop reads CASSGGRWQETQYF. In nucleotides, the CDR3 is TGTGCCAGCAGTGGGGGACGCTGGCAAGAGACCCAGTACTTC. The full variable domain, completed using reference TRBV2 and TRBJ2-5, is EPEVTQTPSHQVTQMGQEVILRCVPISNHLYFYWYRQILGQKVEFLVSFYNNEISEKSEIFDDQFSVERPDGSNFTLKIRSTKLEDSAMYFCASSGGRWQETQYFGPGTRLLVL.

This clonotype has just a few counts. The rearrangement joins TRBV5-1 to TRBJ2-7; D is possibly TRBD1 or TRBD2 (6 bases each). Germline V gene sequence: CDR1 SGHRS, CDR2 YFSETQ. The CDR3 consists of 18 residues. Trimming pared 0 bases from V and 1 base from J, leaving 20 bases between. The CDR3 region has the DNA TGCGCCAGCAGCTTGGCTACAAGGGGGGAGACGGGGTCCTACGAGCAGTACTTC. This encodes CASSLATRGETGSYEQYF.

The CDR3 DNA is TGCGCCAGCAGCTTGGAGGCGGGAGGCGCCTACTACGAGCAGTACTTC. It is translated as CASSLEAGGAYYEQYF. The chain employs TRBV5-1 and TRBJ2-7, with 8 bases matching TRBD2. The germline V gene has CDR1 SGHRS and CDR2 YFSETQ. The CDR3 runs to 16 residues. Trimming at V came to 0 bases and at J to 3 bases, leaving 8 bases not matched to a gene.

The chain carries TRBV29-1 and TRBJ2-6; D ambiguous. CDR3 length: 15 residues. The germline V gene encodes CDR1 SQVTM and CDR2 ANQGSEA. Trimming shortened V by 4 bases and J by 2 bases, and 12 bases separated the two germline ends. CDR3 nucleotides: TGCAGCGTTGTTGAAGAAATCCCTGGGGCCAACGTCCTGACTTTC. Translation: CSVVEEIPGANVLTF. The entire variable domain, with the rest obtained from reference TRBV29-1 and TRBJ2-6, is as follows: SAVISQKPSRDICQRGTSLTIQCQVDSQVTMMFWYRQQPGQSLTLIATANQGSEATYESGFVIDKFPISRPNLTFSTLTVSNMSPEDSSIYLCSVVEEIPGANVLTFGAGSRLTVL.

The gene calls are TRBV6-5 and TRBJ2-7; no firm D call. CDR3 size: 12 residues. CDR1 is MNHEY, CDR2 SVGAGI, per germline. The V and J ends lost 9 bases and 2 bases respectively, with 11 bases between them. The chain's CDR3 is CASIQITYEQYF. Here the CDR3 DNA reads TGTGCCAGTATACAGATCACCTACGAGCAGTACTTC.

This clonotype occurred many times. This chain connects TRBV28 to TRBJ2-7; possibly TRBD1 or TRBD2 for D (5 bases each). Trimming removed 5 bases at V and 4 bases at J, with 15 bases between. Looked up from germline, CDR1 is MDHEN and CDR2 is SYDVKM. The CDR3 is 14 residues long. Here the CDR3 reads CASSPRDERYEQYF. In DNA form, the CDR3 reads TGTGCCAGCAGTCCCCGGGACGAGAGATACGAGCAGTACTTC. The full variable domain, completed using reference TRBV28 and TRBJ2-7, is DVKVTQSSRYLVKRTGEKVFLECVQDMDHENMFWYRQDPGLGLRLIYFSYDVKMKEKGDIPEGYSVSREKKERFSLILESASTNQTSMYLCASSPRDERYEQYFGPGTRLTVT.

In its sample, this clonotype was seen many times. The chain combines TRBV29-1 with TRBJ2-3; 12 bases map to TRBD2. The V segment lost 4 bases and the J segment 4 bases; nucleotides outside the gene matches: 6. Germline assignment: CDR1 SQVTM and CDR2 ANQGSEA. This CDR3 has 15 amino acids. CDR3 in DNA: TGCAGCGTTGGCGCTAGCGGGGGGGAGGCAGATACGCAGTATTTT. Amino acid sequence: CSVGASGGEADTQYF.

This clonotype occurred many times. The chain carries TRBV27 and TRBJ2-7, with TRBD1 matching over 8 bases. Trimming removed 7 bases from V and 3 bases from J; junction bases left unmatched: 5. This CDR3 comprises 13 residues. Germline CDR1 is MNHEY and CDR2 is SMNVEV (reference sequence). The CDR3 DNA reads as TGTGCCAGCAAGCGGACAGGGCTCTACGAGCAGTACTTC. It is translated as CASKRTGLYEQYF.

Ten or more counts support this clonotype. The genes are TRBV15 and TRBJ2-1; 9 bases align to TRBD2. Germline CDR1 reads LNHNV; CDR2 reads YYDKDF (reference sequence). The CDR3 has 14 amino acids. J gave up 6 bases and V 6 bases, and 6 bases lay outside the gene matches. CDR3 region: CATSWLAGSNEQFF. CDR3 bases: TGTGCCACCAGTTGGCTAGCGGGGAGCAATGAGCAGTTCTTC.

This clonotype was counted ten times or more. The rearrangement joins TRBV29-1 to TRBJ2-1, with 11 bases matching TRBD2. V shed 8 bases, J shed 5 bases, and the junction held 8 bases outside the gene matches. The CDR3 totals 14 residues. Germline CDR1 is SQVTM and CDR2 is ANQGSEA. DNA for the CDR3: TGCAGCCTCGGACTAGCGGGTTCTCACAATGAGCAGTTCTTC. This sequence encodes CSLGLAGSHNEQFF.

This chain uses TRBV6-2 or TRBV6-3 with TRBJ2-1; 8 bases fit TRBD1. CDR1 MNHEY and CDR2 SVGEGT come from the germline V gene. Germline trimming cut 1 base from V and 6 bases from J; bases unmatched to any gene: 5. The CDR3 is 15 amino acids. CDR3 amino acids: CASSYFTGGSNEQFF. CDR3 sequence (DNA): TGTGCCAGCAGTTACTTCACAGGGGGGTCCAATGAGCAGTTCTTC.

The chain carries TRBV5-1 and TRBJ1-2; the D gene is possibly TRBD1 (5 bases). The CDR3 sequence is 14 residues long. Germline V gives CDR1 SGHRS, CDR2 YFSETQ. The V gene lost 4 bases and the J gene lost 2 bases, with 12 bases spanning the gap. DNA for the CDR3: TGCGCCAGCAGCATTACAGGTGGGAACTATGGCTACACCTTC. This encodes CASSITGGNYGYTF.

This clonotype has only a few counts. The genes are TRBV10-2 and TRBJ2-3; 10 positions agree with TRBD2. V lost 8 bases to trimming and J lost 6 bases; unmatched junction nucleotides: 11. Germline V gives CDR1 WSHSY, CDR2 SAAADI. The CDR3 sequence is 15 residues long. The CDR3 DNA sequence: TGCGCCAGCCGGCGGCTAGCGGGAGTCAAGGATACGCAGTATTTT. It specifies CASRRLAGVKDTQYF.